Listed below are T cell receptor beta chains from one sample, sequenced in a study of T-cell reconstitution after alpha-beta-depleted transplantation in children. TCRdb processed the PCR reads anew with MiXCR; each CDR3 protein has one entry. This table holds about 410,000 distinct CDR3 sequences, around 21% found once. The sample consisted of PBMCs from the stem cell graft donor, taken from the stem cell graft. The receptor set was obtained from a human donor who donated a stem cell graft to a child with acute myeloid leukemia. Both conserved end residues are part of each CDR3. D genes are given only for firm matches. Only part of the rows carry a size: once, few, many, or a class if the clone is expanded.

d_gene: TRBD2; j_gene: TRBJ2-7; v_gene: TRBV12-3/TRBV12-4; abundance: NA; len: 15; CDR3nt: TGTGCCAGCAGTTACCGACTAGCGGGAGAGCACGAGCAGTACTTC; CDR3aa: CASSYRLAGEHEQYF
d_gene: NA; j_gene: TRBJ2-3; v_gene: TRBV6-1; abundance: NA; len: 16; CDR3nt: TGTGCCAGCAGCTCAGCAGGGGCTCTTTCTTCAGATACGCAGTATTTT; CDR3aa: CASSSAGALSSDTQYF
d_gene: NA; j_gene: TRBJ2-3; v_gene: TRBV7-2; abundance: few; len: 15; CDR3nt: TGTGCCAGCAGCTTAGGACTTGGAAACACAGATACGCAGTATTTT; CDR3aa: CASSLGLGNTDTQYF
d_gene: NA; j_gene: TRBJ2-3; v_gene: TRBV28; abundance: few; len: 15; CDR3nt: TGTGCCAGCAGTTTGCTCGCGGGCCCTCGGGATACGCAGTATTTT; CDR3aa: CASSLLAGPRDTQYF
d_gene: TRBD2; j_gene: TRBJ2-3; v_gene: TRBV12-3/TRBV12-4; abundance: few; len: 16; CDR3nt: TGTGCCAGCAGCCGAAGACTAGCGGGTGTCACAGATACGCAGTATTTT; CDR3aa: CASSRRLAGVTDTQYF
d_gene: NA; j_gene: TRBJ2-7; v_gene: TRBV20-1; abundance: many; len: 15; CDR3nt: TGCAGTGCTAATTACTTTTTGGGAAGAGGCCACGAGCAGTACTTC; CDR3aa: CSANYFLGRGHEQYF
d_gene: NA; j_gene: TRBJ2-2; v_gene: TRBV12-3/TRBV12-4; abundance: NA; len: 14; CDR3nt: TGTGCCAGCAGCCAGCGGTCGAACACCGGGGAGCTGTTTTTT; CDR3aa: CASSQRSNTGELFF
d_gene: NA; j_gene: TRBJ2-2; v_gene: TRBV28; abundance: NA; len: 14; CDR3nt: TGTGCCAGCAGCTGGGGCCTGAACACCGGGGAGCTGTTTTTT; CDR3aa: CASSWGLNTGELFF
d_gene: NA; j_gene: TRBJ2-7; v_gene: TRBV29-1; abundance: few; len: 12; CDR3nt: TGCAGCGTTGGTCTAGGGGGGAGCGAGCAGTACTTC; CDR3aa: CSVGLGGSEQYF
d_gene: NA; j_gene: TRBJ2-7; v_gene: TRBV28; abundance: many; len: 13; CDR3nt: TGTGCCAGCAGAATGGACAGAGGATACGAGCAGTACTTC; CDR3aa: CASRMDRGYEQYF
d_gene: TRBD1; j_gene: TRBJ1-2; v_gene: TRBV28; abundance: NA; len: 15; CDR3nt: TGTGCCAGCAGTCCGCCCCAGGACAGGTACTATGGCTACACCTTC; CDR3aa: CASSPPQDRYYGYTF
d_gene: TRBD2; j_gene: TRBJ2-3; v_gene: TRBV20-1; abundance: few; len: 15; CDR3nt: TGCAGTGCTGGGGGAGGGAGCGGGAGTCCAGATACGCAGTATTTT; CDR3aa: CSAGGGSGSPDTQYF
d_gene: TRBD2; j_gene: TRBJ2-1; v_gene: TRBV20-1; abundance: NA; len: 16; CDR3nt: TGCAGTGCTAGAGAGTTCAGAAGCGGGGCACTCAATGAGCAGTTCTTC; CDR3aa: CSAREFRSGALNEQFF
d_gene: NA; j_gene: TRBJ1-5; v_gene: TRBV20-1; abundance: few; len: 15; CDR3nt: TGCAGTGCTAGAGATTCCTCCCGGGGCAATCAGCCCCAGCATTTT; CDR3aa: CSARDSSRGNQPQHF
d_gene: NA; j_gene: TRBJ2-7; v_gene: TRBV19; abundance: once; len: 15; CDR3nt: TGTGCCAGTAGTATAGATCCCGGACCCACTAACGAGCAGTACTTC; CDR3aa: CASSIDPGPTNEQYF
d_gene: NA; j_gene: TRBJ2-7; v_gene: TRBV20-1; abundance: once; len: 12; CDR3nt: TGCAGTGCTAGGGGACCGAGCGCCGAGCAGTACTTC; CDR3aa: CSARGPSAEQYF
d_gene: NA; j_gene: TRBJ2-7; v_gene: TRBV12-3/TRBV12-4; abundance: few; len: 13; CDR3nt: TGTGCCAGCAGTTTTGGGGCACTGTACGAGCAGTACTTC; CDR3aa: CASSFGALYEQYF
d_gene: TRBD1; j_gene: TRBJ2-1; v_gene: TRBV28; abundance: many; len: 13; CDR3nt: TGTGCCACCAGGGGGCAGAATTACAATGAGCAGTTCTTC; CDR3aa: CATRGQNYNEQFF
d_gene: NA; j_gene: TRBJ1-1; v_gene: TRBV5-1; abundance: few; len: 12; CDR3nt: TGCGCCAGCAGCCGGGAACAGGGAGCCGCTTTCTTT; CDR3aa: CASSREQGAAFF
d_gene: TRBD2; j_gene: TRBJ2-7; v_gene: TRBV12-3/TRBV12-4; abundance: many; len: 14; CDR3nt: TGTGCCAGCAGTTTTAGCGGGAGCTCCTACGAGCAGTACTTC; CDR3aa: CASSFSGSSYEQYF
d_gene: NA; j_gene: TRBJ1-2; v_gene: TRBV29-1; abundance: few; len: 11; CDR3nt: TGCAGCGCCATAGTTCCGGGAGGCTACACCTTC; CDR3aa: CSAIVPGGYTF
d_gene: NA; j_gene: TRBJ2-7; v_gene: TRBV29-1; abundance: NA; len: 12; CDR3nt: TGCAGCGTTGAAACATCAGCCTACGAGCAGTACTTC; CDR3aa: CSVETSAYEQYF
d_gene: NA; j_gene: TRBJ1-5; v_gene: TRBV11-2; abundance: NA; len: 16; CDR3nt: TGTGCCAGCAGCTTAAGGGCAGGAAGAAGCAATCAGCCCCAGCATTTT; CDR3aa: CASSLRAGRSNQPQHF
d_gene: TRBD2; j_gene: TRBJ2-7; v_gene: TRBV29-1; abundance: few; len: 14; CDR3nt: TGCAGCGTTGAAGATGGAACGGGAGGCCACGAGCAGTACTTC; CDR3aa: CSVEDGTGGHEQYF
d_gene: NA; j_gene: TRBJ1-3; v_gene: TRBV10-3; abundance: NA; len: 14; CDR3nt: TGTGCCATCAGTGCGGACAGTTCAGGAAACACCATATATTTT; CDR3aa: CAISADSSGNTIYF
d_gene: NA; j_gene: TRBJ2-1; v_gene: TRBV15; abundance: many; len: 15; CDR3nt: TGTGCCACCAGCAGAGGCGGACAGATCGACAATGAGCAGTTCTTC; CDR3aa: CATSRGGQIDNEQFF
d_gene: NA; j_gene: TRBJ1-5; v_gene: TRBV6-6; abundance: NA; len: 13; CDR3nt: TGTGCCAGCACCAGACAGGAGAATCAGCCCCAGCATTTT; CDR3aa: CASTRQENQPQHF
d_gene: NA; j_gene: TRBJ2-5; v_gene: TRBV15; abundance: many; len: 16; CDR3nt: TGTGCCACCAGCAGAGCTAGTAGAGCTTTCCAAGAGACCCAGTACTTC; CDR3aa: CATSRASRAFQETQYF
d_gene: NA; j_gene: TRBJ2-1; v_gene: TRBV5-1; abundance: NA; len: 16; CDR3nt: TGCGCCAGCAGCCCCCGACAGGCCAGCTCCTACAATGAGCAGTTCTTC; CDR3aa: CASSPRQASSYNEQFF
d_gene: NA; j_gene: TRBJ2-7; v_gene: TRBV20-1; abundance: many; len: 14; CDR3nt: TGCAGTGCTTTTACCTGGGACGGCGGGGACGAGCAGTACTTC; CDR3aa: CSAFTWDGGDEQYF
d_gene: TRBD2; j_gene: TRBJ2-5; v_gene: TRBV7-9; abundance: NA; len: 17; CDR3nt: TGTGCCAGCAGCGCCGGACTAGCGGGAGGCAGGCAAGAGACCCAGTACTTC; CDR3aa: CASSAGLAGGRQETQYF
d_gene: NA; j_gene: TRBJ1-6; v_gene: TRBV20-1; abundance: NA; len: 17; CDR3nt: TGCAGTGCTAGAGGCGTCTCGGGACAACCGTATAATTCACCCCTCCACTTT; CDR3aa: CSARGVSGQPYNSPLHF
d_gene: NA; j_gene: TRBJ2-1; v_gene: TRBV20-1; abundance: many; len: 15; CDR3nt: TGCAGTGTCTCGAAGGGCTCCTTGATTTACAATGAGCAGTTCTTC; CDR3aa: CSVSKGSLIYNEQFF
d_gene: TRBD1; j_gene: TRBJ2-7; v_gene: TRBV5-1; abundance: many; len: 15; CDR3nt: TGCGCCAGCAGCCTCGGGACAGGGGGATCCTACGAGCAGTACTTC; CDR3aa: CASSLGTGGSYEQYF
d_gene: TRBD1; j_gene: TRBJ1-1; v_gene: TRBV9; abundance: few; len: 15; CDR3nt: TGTGCCAGCAGCGCCACGGGACAGGGATCCACTGAAGCTTTCTTT; CDR3aa: CASSATGQGSTEAFF
d_gene: TRBD2; j_gene: TRBJ2-7; v_gene: TRBV5-1; abundance: few; len: 14; CDR3nt: TGCGCCAGCAGTTCTCTAGCGGGACGGAGGGGGCAGTACTTC; CDR3aa: CASSSLAGRRGQYF
d_gene: NA; j_gene: TRBJ1-1; v_gene: TRBV7-2; abundance: few; len: 15; CDR3nt: TGTGCCAGCAGCTCAACGCTGGGCAGGGGCACTGAAGCTTTCTTT; CDR3aa: CASSSTLGRGTEAFF
d_gene: NA; j_gene: TRBJ1-4; v_gene: TRBV29-1; abundance: NA; len: 13; CDR3nt: TGCAGCGCCTGCCATCGGCCCAGCGAAAAACTGTTTTTT; CDR3aa: CSACHRPSEKLFF
d_gene: TRBD2; j_gene: TRBJ2-7; v_gene: TRBV24-1; abundance: many; len: 15; CDR3nt: TGTGCCACCAGTGATGGGGCTAGCGGGAACATCGAGCAGTACTTC; CDR3aa: CATSDGASGNIEQYF
d_gene: TRBD2; j_gene: TRBJ2-1; v_gene: TRBV12-3/TRBV12-4; abundance: few; len: 15; CDR3nt: TGTGCCAGCAGTTCGGGACTAGCGGGCTGGGATGAGCAGTTCTTC; CDR3aa: CASSSGLAGWDEQFF
d_gene: TRBD1; j_gene: TRBJ1-2; v_gene: TRBV7-2; abundance: few; len: 14; CDR3nt: TGTGCCAGCAGCTTCCCGGGACAGGGGGGCGGCTACACCTTC; CDR3aa: CASSFPGQGGGYTF
d_gene: NA; j_gene: TRBJ1-4; v_gene: TRBV6-5; abundance: NA; len: 12; CDR3nt: TGTGCCAGCAGTCAGGACGGGGAAAAACTGTTTTTT; CDR3aa: CASSQDGEKLFF
d_gene: TRBD2; j_gene: TRBJ2-3; v_gene: TRBV5-6; abundance: few; len: 17; CDR3nt: TGTGCCAGCAGCATGTGGACTAGCGGGAGTTCAATAGATACGCAGTATTTT; CDR3aa: CASSMWTSGSSIDTQYF
d_gene: NA; j_gene: TRBJ1-2; v_gene: TRBV10-3; abundance: few; len: 12; CDR3nt: TGTGCCATCAGTGAGTCTTGGCAGGGCTACACCTTC; CDR3aa: CAISESWQGYTF
d_gene: NA; j_gene: TRBJ1-2; v_gene: TRBV20-1; abundance: NA; len: 13; CDR3nt: TGCAGTGCCAATCAAGGGGGGGTGTTTGGCTACACCTTC; CDR3aa: CSANQGGVFGYTF
d_gene: TRBD1; j_gene: TRBJ2-2; v_gene: TRBV24-1; abundance: few; len: 13; CDR3nt: TGTGCCACCGGGACAGGGGGTACCGGGGAGCTGTTTTTT; CDR3aa: CATGTGGTGELFF
d_gene: TRBD1; j_gene: TRBJ1-1; v_gene: TRBV4-1; abundance: few; len: 14; CDR3nt: TGCGCCAGCGGGGACAGGGCGGGCGGCACTGAAGCTTTCTTT; CDR3aa: CASGDRAGGTEAFF
d_gene: TRBD2; j_gene: TRBJ2-7; v_gene: TRBV6-5; abundance: few; len: 16; CDR3nt: TGTGCCAGCAGTTACGACCTAGCGGGAGGGCCAGAGGAGCAGTACTTC; CDR3aa: CASSYDLAGGPEEQYF
d_gene: NA; j_gene: TRBJ2-1; v_gene: TRBV27; abundance: few; len: 12; CDR3nt: TGTGCCAGCAGTATAAATCGGTTTGAGCAGTTCTTC; CDR3aa: CASSINRFEQFF
d_gene: TRBD2; j_gene: TRBJ2-1; v_gene: TRBV3-1; abundance: NA; len: 15; CDR3nt: TGTGCCAGCAGCCAGTTTGCGGGAGGGAACAATGAGCAGTTCTTC; CDR3aa: CASSQFAGGNNEQFF
d_gene: TRBD1; j_gene: TRBJ1-3; v_gene: TRBV19; abundance: NA; len: 15; CDR3nt: TGTGCCAGTAGTATAGTCGACAGGGATGGAAACACCATATATTTT; CDR3aa: CASSIVDRDGNTIYF
d_gene: TRBD1; j_gene: TRBJ1-2; v_gene: TRBV6-5; abundance: few; len: 12; CDR3nt: TGTGCCAGCAGACTACAGGGGTATGGCTACACCTTC; CDR3aa: CASRLQGYGYTF
d_gene: TRBD2; j_gene: TRBJ2-1; v_gene: TRBV20-1; abundance: many; len: 15; CDR3nt: TGCAGTGCTAGACGGCTAGCGGGAGTTAGCAATGAGCAGTTCTTC; CDR3aa: CSARRLAGVSNEQFF
d_gene: NA; j_gene: TRBJ2-1; v_gene: TRBV20-1; abundance: few; len: 14; CDR3nt: TGCAGTGCCCCAACCCCGGGGTCCTACAATGAGCAGTTCTTC; CDR3aa: CSAPTPGSYNEQFF
d_gene: TRBD2; j_gene: TRBJ2-2; v_gene: TRBV12-3/TRBV12-4; abundance: NA; len: 17; CDR3nt: TGTGCCAGCAGTTTAGCCCCTAGCGGCAAGGGCACCGGGGAGCTGTTTTTT; CDR3aa: CASSLAPSGKGTGELFF
d_gene: NA; j_gene: TRBJ2-7; v_gene: TRBV7-9; abundance: NA; len: 13; CDR3nt: TGTGCCAGCAGCTTCCCGGACCGATACGAGCAGTACTTC; CDR3aa: CASSFPDRYEQYF
d_gene: TRBD2; j_gene: TRBJ2-7; v_gene: TRBV20-1; abundance: NA; len: 14; CDR3nt: TGCAGTGCTATGACTAGCGGAATTACCTACGAGCAGTACTTC; CDR3aa: CSAMTSGITYEQYF
d_gene: TRBD1; j_gene: TRBJ2-7; v_gene: TRBV28; abundance: NA; len: 16; CDR3nt: TGTGCCAGCTACAGGGGGACAGGGGGGATACTCTACGAGCAGTACTTC; CDR3aa: CASYRGTGGILYEQYF
d_gene: NA; j_gene: TRBJ2-1; v_gene: TRBV7-9; abundance: NA; len: 14; CDR3nt: TGTGCCAGCAGCTTAACTGTCTCGAACAATGAGCAGTTCTTC; CDR3aa: CASSLTVSNNEQFF
d_gene: NA; j_gene: TRBJ2-7; v_gene: TRBV25-1; abundance: few; len: 15; CDR3nt: TGTGCCAGCAGTGAATCTCCCGGACACCTCTACGAGCAGTACTTC; CDR3aa: CASSESPGHLYEQYF